One sample yielded the 31 T cell receptor beta chains listed below, sequenced in a study of post-analysis software for immune sequencing data. These TCRs' antigens remain unknown. Study-wide findings and caveats: Relative to controls, patients had roughly five TRBV segments at higher frequency, with TRBV5-6, TRBV5-1 and TRBV20-1 among these.

TCR beta cDNA libraries had unique molecular identifiers. TCRdb called the PCR reads again in MiXCR, with one record for every CDR3 protein. The repertoire holds about 680,000 distinct CDR3 sequences, with around 64% as singletons. The sequencing input was blood. These receptor sequences come from a girl aged 2 to 10 with multiple sclerosis.

In its sample, this clonotype was seen many times. CDR3 nucleotides: TGTGCCAGCAGCTCGGGCTACGAGCAGTACTTC. Translation: CASSSGYEQYF. The V call is TRBV12-3 or TRBV12-4, the J call TRBJ2-7, with D uncertain. Trimming removed 6 bases at V and 3 bases at J, with 6 bases between. This CDR3 has 11 residues.

This clonotype was observed a few times. This chain's CDR3 is CASSYDRANYGYTF. CDR3 nucleotides: TGTGCCAGCAGTTACGACAGGGCTAACTATGGCTACACCTTC. The chain employs TRBV6-6 and TRBJ1-2; 7 bases are shared with TRBD1. The trim removed 2 bases at V and 0 bases at J, leaving 0 bases unmatched. Germline V gene data show CDR1 as MNHNY and CDR2 as SVGAGI (reference sequence). CDR3 length equals 14 residues.

This clonotype was recorded only once. J is TRBJ2-2 and V is TRBV7-6, with 9 bases matching TRBD2. V was pared by 0 bases and J by 4 bases, with 3 bases of the junction left unmatched. CDR1 and CDR2 (germline): SGHVS, FNYEAQ. This CDR3 is 16 amino acids long. This chain's CDR3 is CASSLAAGGPTGELFF. CDR3 coding DNA: TGTGCCAGCAGCTTAGCAGCGGGGGGACCCACCGGGGAGCTGTTTTTT.

This clonotype was seen a single time. This sequence may be a read error, since a much larger clone differs from it by one base. The V gene is TRBV10-3, the J gene TRBJ2-5; possible D gene TRBD2, 5 bases. Germline loops: CDR1 ENHRY, CDR2 SYGVKD. This CDR3 spans 12 amino acids. Trimming left V 10 bases short and J 4 bases short, with 13 bases between. In nucleotides, the CDR3 is TGTGCCACCAGCGTCGCGGGAGAGACCCAGTACTTC. Encoded protein: CATSVAGETQYF.

This chain joins TRBV20-1 and TRBJ2-3, with 9 bases lining up with TRBD2. The germline CDR1 and CDR2 sequences are DFQATT and SNEGSKA (reference sequence). V shed 5 bases and J 5 bases; nucleotides not matched to a gene: 11. This CDR3 region has 15 residues. The CDR3 nucleotides read TGCAGTGCTTTTGGGGGACTAGCTTGGGGAGATACGCAGTATTTT. Its translation is CSAFGGLAWGDTQYF.

The chain recombines TRBV7-2 with TRBJ2-4, with D hard to call. The J call may not be correct, given that the DNA end is closer to TRBJ2-7. Germline CDR1 reads SGHTA; CDR2 reads FQGNSA. This CDR3 is 15 amino acids long. In DNA form, the CDR3 reads TGTGCCAGCAGCTTAGATCCCGGATCGGGCTACGAGCAGTACTTC. It codes for CASSLDPGSGYEQYF.

The chain joins TRBV6-2 or TRBV6-3 to TRBJ2-1, with a weak D call TRBD2 (5 bases). The CDR3 consists of 11 residues. V was clipped by 5 bases and J by 10 bases, with 9 bases between them. Germline V lookup: CDR1 MNHEY, CDR2 SVGEGT. CDR3 coding DNA: TGTGCCAGCAGTAGGACTGGCGAGCAGTTCTTC. Amino acids: CASSRTGEQFF.

Only a few counts were recorded for this clonotype. The chain is built from TRBV6-6 and TRBJ1-2; D is unresolved. Deletions cut 2 bases from V and 10 bases from J, with 8 bases between. CDR1 is MNHNY and CDR2 is SVGAGI in the germline V gene (reference sequence). The CDR3 runs 11 residues. Written as DNA, the CDR3 is TGTGCCAGCAGTTACCTGAAGGACTACACCTTC. This gives the protein CASSYLKDYTF.

This clonotype was counted a few times. This chain connects TRBV29-1 to TRBJ1-2, with 8 bases matching TRBD1. Unmatched junction bases numbered 12, after V lost 4 bases and J lost 8 bases. The CDR3 is 14 amino acids. The V gene's germline CDR1 is SQVTM and CDR2 ANQGSEA. The CDR3 here is CSVVDSGQGSGYTF. As DNA, the CDR3 is TGCAGCGTTGTTGACTCAGGACAGGGATCCGGCTACACCTTC. Full variable domain (remainder filled in from reference TRBV29-1 and TRBJ1-2): SAVISQKPSRDICQRGTSLTIQCQVDSQVTMMFWYRQQPGQSLTLIATANQGSEATYESGFVIDKFPISRPNLTFSTLTVSNMSPEDSSIYLCSVVDSGQGSGYTFGSGTRLTVV.

V is TRBV29-1 and J is TRBJ1-2; D may be TRBD1 (6 bases). In germline, CDR1 is SQVTM, CDR2 ANQGSEA. The CDR3 consists of 13 residues. V lost 7 bases and J lost 4, with 16 bases in between. CDR3 nucleotides: TGCAGCGCCTCGACAGGTCGGAGCTATGGCTACACCTTC. Amino acid sequence: CSASTGRSYGYTF.

Only a few counts were recorded for this clonotype. The V and J genes are TRBV10-3 and TRBJ1-1; D is uncertain. CDR3 length equals 11 residues. Trimming stripped 4 bases from V and 1 base from J, with 1 base between. CDR1 and CDR2 (germline): ENHRY, SYGVKD. The CDR3: CAISGNTEAFF. The CDR3 DNA reads as TGTGCCATCAGTGGGAACACTGAAGCTTTCTTT.

The chain is built from TRBV7-6 and TRBJ2-7; D is possibly TRBD1 or TRBD2 (5 bases each). The germline V gene encodes CDR1 SGHVS and CDR2 FNYEAQ. CDR3 length: 13 amino acids. V lost 4 bases and J lost 6, with 13 bases in between. The DNA for the CDR3 is TGTGCCAGCAGCTCCTATCAGGGAGCCGAGCAGTACTTC. Protein sequence: CASSSYQGAEQYF.

The chain recombines TRBV6-5 with TRBJ2-3, with 14 bases matching TRBD2. This CDR3 comprises 15 residues. V trimming: 5 bases; J trimming: 7 bases; junction bases outside the gene matches: 5. The germline gives CDR1 MNHEY, CDR2 SVGAGI. The CDR3 here is CASSTTSGGAYTQYF. The CDR3 coding sequence is TGTGCCAGCAGTACGACTAGCGGGGGGGCATATACGCAGTATTTT.

This clonotype was found once. This chain links TRBV29-1 with TRBJ2-1; D is undetermined. Per germline, CDR1 SQVTM and CDR2 ANQGSEA. This CDR3 comprises 12 residues. The V end lost 6 bases, the J end lost 4 bases, and 10 bases lay between the germline ends. The CDR3 reads CSVGPQYNEQFF. In DNA form, the CDR3 reads TGCAGCGTCGGACCCCAATACAATGAGCAGTTCTTC.

The chain uses TRBV9 and TRBJ2-1; 13 bases fit TRBD2. CDR3 length: 12 residues. Germline-derived CDR1 and CDR2 are SGDLS and YYNGEE. V dropped 2 bases and J dropped 15; count of bases not matched to a gene: 2. The CDR3, as DNA: TGTGCCAGCAGCGTGGGACTAGCGGGACCGTTCTTC. Translating it yields CASSVGLAGPFF.

The chain combines TRBV20-1 with TRBJ1-2, with D unclear. The germline gives CDR1 DFQATT, CDR2 SNEGSKA (reference sequence). The CDR3 is made up of 11 amino acids. Trimming took 3 bases from V and 7 from J, leaving 9 bases between them. CDR3 residues: CSARGSLGYTF. Here the CDR3 DNA reads TGCAGTGCTAGGGGCAGTCTTGGCTACACCTTC.

A few counts support this clonotype. The chain carries TRBV27 and TRBJ2-1; TRBD2 agrees at 13 bases. This CDR3 is 17 amino acids long. The V gene end was trimmed by 4 bases and the J gene end by 7 bases; junction bases not matched to a gene: 10. CDR1 is MNHEY, CDR2 SMNVEV, per germline (reference sequence). This CDR3 reads CASSSNQLAGGGNEQFF. DNA for the CDR3: TGTGCCAGCAGTTCGAATCAACTAGCGGGAGGGGGGAATGAGCAGTTCTTC.

This clonotype was recorded a few times. At one end, the junction sequence differs from germline, possibly due to a read error. The J gene is TRBJ2-3, the V gene TRBV20-1, with TRBD2 identical over 9 bases. Looked up from germline, CDR1 is DFQATT and CDR2 is SNEGSKA (reference sequence). The CDR3 consists of 14 residues. The CDR3: CSASLREGPDAQYF. CDR3 DNA: TGCAGTGCTAGCTTGCGGGAGGGCCCAGATGCGCAGTATTTT.

The genes are TRBV3-1 and TRBJ2-1, with 9 positions matching TRBD1. Per germline, CDR1 LGHDT and CDR2 YNNKEL (reference sequence). Trimming at V came to 6 bases and at J to 5 bases, leaving 11 bases not matched to a gene. The CDR3 extends over 16 amino acids. The CDR3 nucleotides read TGTGCCAGCAGACCGAATAGGCGGACAGGGGACAATGAGCAGTTCTTC. Protein sequence: CASRPNRRTGDNEQFF.

J is TRBJ2-3 and V is TRBV4-3; 8 bases line up with TRBD1. The CDR3 totals 19 residues. Germline V lookup: CDR1 LGHNA, CDR2 YSLEER. V lost 2 bases to trimming and J lost 5 bases; unmatched junction nucleotides: 18. This chain's CDR3 is CASSQPGTGELRGKDTQYF. CDR3 bases: TGCGCCAGCAGCCAACCTGGGACAGGCGAGTTGCGTGGCAAAGATACGCAGTATTTT.

This clonotype was counted a few times. The chain combines TRBV6-6 with TRBJ2-7; D unresolved. V was trimmed by 7 bases and J by 1 base, leaving 11 bases between them. The CDR3 spans 13 residues. Germline V gene lookup returns CDR1 MNHNY and CDR2 SVGAGI (reference sequence). CDR3 DNA sequence: TGTGCCAGCACTCTGGACCGGTCCTACGAGCAGTACTTC. Translated, it gives CASTLDRSYEQYF.

This sequence joins TRBV29-1 and TRBJ2-5; 8 nucleotides line up with TRBD2. The CDR3 length is 13 residues. Germline V CDR1 and CDR2: SQVTM, ANQGSEA. The V and J ends lost 4 bases and 0 bases, in that order; junction bases with no gene match: 1. CDR3 region: CSVALADQETQYF. The CDR3 nucleotides are TGCAGCGTTGCACTAGCGGACCAAGAGACCCAGTACTTC.

The V call is TRBV5-1, the J call TRBJ2-1, with D possibly matching TRBD2 (6 bases). Germline values: CDR1 SGHRS, CDR2 YFSETQ. There are 14 residues in the CDR3. Trimming removed 0 bases at V and 6 bases at J, with 10 bases between. The CDR3 reads CASSLVEGPNEQFF. The DNA for the CDR3 is TGCGCCAGCAGCTTGGTGGAGGGACCCAATGAGCAGTTCTTC.

CDR3 residues: CASSSNPRSSYNEQFF. The DNA of the CDR3 is TGTGCCAGCAGCTCCAACCCGCGGAGCTCCTACAATGAGCAGTTCTTC. The genes are TRBV12-3 or TRBV12-4 and TRBJ2-1; no clear D. V dropped 6 bases and J dropped 0 bases, with 15 bases sitting between them. The CDR3 totals 16 residues.

This sequence joins TRBV12-3 or TRBV12-4 and TRBJ2-7, with D perhaps being TRBD1 or TRBD2 (5 bases each). With 5 bases removed from V and 2 bases from J, the gap between germline ends came to 13 bases. This CDR3 spans 14 amino acids. The CDR3 is CASSPRTGPYEQYF. CDR3 bases: TGTGCCAGCAGTCCCCGGACGGGGCCCTACGAGCAGTACTTC.

The chain has TRBV29-1 and TRBJ2-5; 9 bases are a match to TRBD2. The end of the DNA is better explained by TRBJ2-7, so the J call may be wrong. The CDR3 sequence is 14 residues long. Germline V gene sequence: CDR1 SQVTM, CDR2 ANQGSEA. The CDR3 region is CSVAPGLADYEQYF. CDR3 in DNA: TGCAGCGTAGCCCCGGGACTAGCAGACTACGAGCAGTACTTC.

For the CDR3, the DNA is TGCAGTAACCACAGGGCCGGTGGCGGCTACACCTTC. This codes for CSNHRAGGGYTF. This rearrangement joins TRBV20-1 to TRBJ1-2, with D possibly matching TRBD1 (6 bases). V lost 8 bases and J lost 8, with 18 bases in between. Per the germline V gene, CDR1 is DFQATT and CDR2 is SNEGSKA (reference sequence). This CDR3 comprises 12 residues.

The chain joins TRBV3-1 to TRBJ2-1; 7 bases align to TRBD1. The CDR3 spans 14 residues. The germline CDR1 and CDR2 sequences are LGHDT and YNNKEL (reference sequence). V trimming: 4 bases; J trimming: 6 bases; junction bases outside the gene matches: 6. CDR3 sequence (DNA): TGTGCCAGCAGCCTCGGACAGGTTCCCAATGAGCAGTTCTTC. This codes for CASSLGQVPNEQFF.

The V gene is TRBV7-2, the J gene TRBJ2-3, with D possibly called TRBD1 or TRBD2 (6 bases each). The CDR3 loop spans 14 amino acids. Trimming removed 8 bases at V and 5 bases at J, with 17 bases between. The germline V gene has CDR1 SGHTA and CDR2 FQGNSA. This chain's CDR3 is CASRRGLRGDTQYF. The DNA of the CDR3 is TGTGCCAGCCGCAGGGGACTCCGGGGAGATACGCAGTATTTT.

In DNA, the CDR3 is TGTGCCAGCAGTCCCGTAGGGGCTGGGGAGACCCAGTACTTC. Its translation: CASSPVGAGETQYF. This rearrangement joins TRBV12-3 or TRBV12-4 to TRBJ2-5; perhaps TRBD1 as D (5 bases). V lost 5 bases and J 5 bases, leaving 15 bases between the germline ends. This CDR3 spans 14 amino acids.

The chain recombines TRBV28 with TRBJ2-5, with D hard to call. Per the germline V gene, CDR1 is MDHEN and CDR2 is SYDVKM. Deletions cut 9 bases from V and 1 base from J, with 15 bases between. The CDR3 is 14 amino acids. Here the CDR3 DNA reads TGTGCCAGTAGTCGCAGACCCTCCCAAGAGACCCAGTACTTC. It codes for CASSRRPSQETQYF.